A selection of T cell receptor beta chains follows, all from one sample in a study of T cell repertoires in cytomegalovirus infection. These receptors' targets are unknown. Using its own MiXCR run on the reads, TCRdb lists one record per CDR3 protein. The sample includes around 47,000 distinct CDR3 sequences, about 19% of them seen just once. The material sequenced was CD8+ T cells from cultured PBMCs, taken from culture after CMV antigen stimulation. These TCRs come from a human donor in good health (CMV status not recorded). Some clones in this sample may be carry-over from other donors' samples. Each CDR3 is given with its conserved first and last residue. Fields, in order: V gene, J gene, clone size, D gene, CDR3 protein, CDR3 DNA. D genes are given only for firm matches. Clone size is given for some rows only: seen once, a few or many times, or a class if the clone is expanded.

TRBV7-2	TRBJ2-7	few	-	CASTRGDPYEQYF	TGTGCCAGCACGAGGGGGGATCCCTACGAGCAGTACTTC
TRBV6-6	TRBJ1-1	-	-	CASLLQLNTEAFF	TGTGCCAGCCTCTTACAGCTCAACACTGAAGCTTTCTTT
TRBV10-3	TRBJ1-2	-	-	CAISPTGSYGYTF	TGTGCCATCAGCCCTACAGGTTCCTATGGCTACACCTTC
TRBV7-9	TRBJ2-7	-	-	CASSLNSPEQYF	TGTGCCAGCAGCTTAAATTCACCCGAGCAGTACTTC
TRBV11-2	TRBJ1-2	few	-	CASSLDLTRNYGYTF	TGTGCCAGCAGCTTAGACCTGACACGGAACTATGGCTACACCTTC
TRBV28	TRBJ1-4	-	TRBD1	CASSLPPPGTGVGKLFF	TGTGCCAGCAGTTTACCTCCCCCCGGGACAGGGGTTGGAAAACTGTTTTTT
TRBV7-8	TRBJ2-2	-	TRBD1	CASSLEGTETGELFF	TGTGCCAGCAGCTTAGAAGGGACAGAGACCGGGGAGCTGTTTTTT
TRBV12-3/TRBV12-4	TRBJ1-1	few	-	CASSFGSNTEAFF	TGTGCCAGCAGTTTCGGAAGTAACACTGAAGCTTTCTTT
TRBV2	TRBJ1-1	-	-	CAAQEGTEAFF	TGTGCCGCACAGGAGGGCACTGAAGCTTTCTTT
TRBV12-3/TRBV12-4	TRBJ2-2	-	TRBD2	CASTGAGGSTGELFF	TGTGCCAGCACTGGGGCGGGGGGCAGCACCGGGGAGCTGTTTTTT
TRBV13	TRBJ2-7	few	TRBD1	CASSTQNRGPYEQYF	TGTGCCAGCAGCACCCAAAACAGGGGCCCCTACGAGCAGTACTTC
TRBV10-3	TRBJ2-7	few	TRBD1	CAISESGTVFSYEQYF	TGTGCCATCAGTGAGTCCGGGACAGTATTCTCCTACGAGCAGTACTTC
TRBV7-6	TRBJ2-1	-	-	CASSFREKGLNEQFF	TGTGCCAGCAGCTTCCGGGAAAAAGGGCTCAATGAGCAGTTCTTC
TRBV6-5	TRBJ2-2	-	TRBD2	CDSSLYGGAAGELFF	TGTGACAGCAGTCTATACGGGGGGGCTGCCGGGGAGCTGTTTTTT
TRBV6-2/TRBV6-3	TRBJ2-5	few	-	CASSYESSAWEETQYF	TGTGCCAGCAGTTACGAATCTAGTGCCTGGGAAGAGACCCAGTACTTC
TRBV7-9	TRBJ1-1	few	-	CASISPTGITEAFF	TGTGCCAGCATATCCCCAACAGGGATCACTGAAGCTTTCTTT
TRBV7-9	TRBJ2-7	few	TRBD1	CASSSERDRDHEQYF	TGTGCCAGCAGCTCAGAACGAGACAGGGACCACGAGCAGTACTTC
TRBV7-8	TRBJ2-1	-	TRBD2	CASSLVASGGSSYNEQFF	TGTGCCAGCAGCTTAGTCGCCAGCGGGGGATCGTCATACAATGAGCAGTTCTTC
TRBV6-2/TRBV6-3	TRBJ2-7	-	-	CASSYGDVRSYYEQYF	TGTGCCAGCAGTTACGGGGACGTGCGCAGTTACTACGAGCAGTACTTC
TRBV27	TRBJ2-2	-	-	CASSQGGELFF	TGTGCCAGTTCACAGGGCGGGGAGCTGTTTTTT
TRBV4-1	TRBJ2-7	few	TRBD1	CASSQGRDRGTYEQYF	TGCGCCAGCAGCCAAGGACGGGACAGGGGGACCTACGAGCAGTACTTC
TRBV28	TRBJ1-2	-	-	CASGRVTVYGYTF	TGTGCCAGCGGGCGGGTTACAGTCTATGGCTACACCTTC
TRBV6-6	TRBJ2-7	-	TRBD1	CASVGLGTGQDYEQYF	TGTGCCAGCGTGGGGCTGGGGACAGGGCAGGACTACGAGCAGTACTTC
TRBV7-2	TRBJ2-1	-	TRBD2	CASSLVGGDSEQFF	TGTGCCAGCAGCTTAGTGGGGGGGGATAGTGAGCAGTTCTTC
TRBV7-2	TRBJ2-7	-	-	CASSLILGEQYF	TGTGCCAGCAGCTTGATCCTGGGGGAGCAGTACTTC
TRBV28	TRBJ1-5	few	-	CASSLGVSNQPQHF	TGTGCCAGCAGTTTGGGGGTTAGCAATCAGCCCCAGCATTTT
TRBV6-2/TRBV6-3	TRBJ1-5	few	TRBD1	CASSYRDRLNQPQHF	TGTGCCAGCAGTTATCGGGACAGGCTCAATCAGCCCCAGCATTTT
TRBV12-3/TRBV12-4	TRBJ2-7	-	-	CASSLGMGYEQYF	TGTGCCAGCAGTTTAGGGATGGGCTACGAGCAGTACTTC
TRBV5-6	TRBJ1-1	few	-	CASSLAGMLDTEAFF	TGTGCCAGCAGCTTGGCCGGGATGTTGGACACTGAAGCTTTCTTT
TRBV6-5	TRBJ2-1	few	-	CASSYGGCCGGNEQFF	TGTGCCAGCAGTTATGGGGGGTGCTGTGGCGGAAATGAGCAGTTCTTC
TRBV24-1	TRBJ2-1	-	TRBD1	CATSDSGQEYNEQFF	TGTGCCACCAGTGACTCGGGACAGGAATACAATGAGCAGTTCTTC
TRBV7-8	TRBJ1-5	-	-	CASSSPGQGRNQPQHF	TGTGCCAGCAGCTCCCCTGGCCAGGGTCGCAATCAGCCCCAGCATTTT
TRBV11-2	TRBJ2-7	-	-	CASSLVEIYEQYF	TGTGCCAGCAGCTTAGTCGAGATTTACGAGCAGTACTTC
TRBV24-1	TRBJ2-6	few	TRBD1	CATAGWDRGKTGANVLTF	TGTGCCACCGCTGGCTGGGACAGGGGAAAGACTGGGGCCAACGTCCTGACTTTC
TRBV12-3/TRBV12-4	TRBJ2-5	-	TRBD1	CASSLGLWDRGETQYF	TGTGCCAGCAGTTTGGGCTTGTGGGACAGGGGAGAGACCCAGTACTTC
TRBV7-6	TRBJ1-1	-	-	CASSLADRNTEAFF	TGTGCCAGCAGCTTGGCCGACAGGAACACTGAAGCTTTCTTT
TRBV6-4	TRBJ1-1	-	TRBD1	CASSDSVGGQYTEAFF	TGTGCCAGCAGTGACTCTGTAGGGGGACAGTACACTGAAGCTTTCTTT
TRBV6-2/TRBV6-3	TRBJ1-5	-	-	CASSQDTQGNQPQHF	TGTGCCAGCAGTCAGGACACCCAGGGCAATCAGCCCCAGCATTTT
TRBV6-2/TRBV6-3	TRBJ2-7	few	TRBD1	CASRTGQGGNEQYF	TGTGCCAGCAGGACGGGACAGGGCGGCAACGAGCAGTACTTC
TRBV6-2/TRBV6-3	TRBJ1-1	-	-	CASSGWEIGDTEAFF	TGTGCCAGCAGTGGTTGGGAAATCGGGGACACTGAAGCTTTCTTT
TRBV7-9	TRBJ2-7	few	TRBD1	CASSSVGTGRDEQYF	TGTGCCAGCAGCTCAGTGGGGACAGGGCGTGACGAGCAGTACTTC
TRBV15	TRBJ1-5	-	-	CATSSRNGNQPQHF	TGTGCCACCAGTAGCAGGAATGGCAATCAGCCCCAGCATTTT
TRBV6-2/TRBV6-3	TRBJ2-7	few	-	CASSYLGLSSYEQYF	TGTGCCAGCAGTTACCTCGGCCTGAGCTCCTACGAGCAGTACTTC
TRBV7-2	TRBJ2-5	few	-	CASSLGDPGHGRTQYF	TGTGCCAGCAGCTTAGGGGATCCGGGACACGGTCGGACCCAGTACTTC
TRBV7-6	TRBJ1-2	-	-	CASSSSGPNYGYTF	TGTGCCAGCAGCTCGTCCGGCCCAAACTATGGCTACACCTTC
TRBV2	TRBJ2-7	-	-	CASSEFLGDNYEQYF	TGTGCCAGCAGTGAATTTCTGGGGGACAACTACGAGCAGTACTTC
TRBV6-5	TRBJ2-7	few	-	CASTPGTEPYEQYF	TGTGCCAGCACCCCCGGGACGGAACCCTACGAGCAGTACTTC
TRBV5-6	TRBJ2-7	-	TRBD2	CASSLSLAGEQYF	TGTGCCAGCAGCTTGTCACTAGCGGGGGAGCAGTACTTC
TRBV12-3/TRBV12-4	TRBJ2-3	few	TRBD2	CATVLAGSTDTQYF	TGTGCCACCGTACTAGCGGGCAGCACAGATACGCAGTATTTT
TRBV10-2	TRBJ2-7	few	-	CASSDSGEQYF	TGCGCCAGCAGTGATTCGGGTGAGCAGTACTTC
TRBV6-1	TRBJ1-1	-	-	CASSDAPEAAQAFF	TGTGCCAGCAGTGACGCCCCAGAGGCAGCTCAAGCTTTCTTT
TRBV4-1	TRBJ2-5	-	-	CASSQDRAFQETQYF	TGCGCCAGCAGCCAAGATAGGGCCTTCCAAGAGACCCAGTACTTC
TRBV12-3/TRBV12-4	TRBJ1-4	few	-	CASSLNPTNEKLFF	TGTGCCAGCAGTTTGAACCCAACTAATGAAAAACTGTTTTTT